The following is a T cell receptor beta chain sequence with its context. The antigen remains undetermined. TCR beta CDR3 sequences were amplified from RNA transcripts. An initial round of RT-PCR targeting the TCR CDR3 relied on the HTBI primer set. TCRdb processed the multiplex PCR reads anew with MiXCR; each CDR3 protein has one entry. The sample gives roughly 400,000 distinct CDR3 sequences, 15% to 18% of which show up once; 25% to 35% is in the top ten. Diagnostic decisions used clinical symptoms, serum thyroxine and TRAb, thyroid ultrasound and orbital computed tomography. These data come from a study of T cells in Graves' hyperthyroidism and ophthalmopathy. The junction had 16 bases not matched to a gene; V was cut back by 5 bases and J by 9 bases. The CDR3 has 16 residues. The germline V gene has CDR1 SGHTA and CDR2 FQGNSA. The study's findings and limits: Most thyroid clonotypes expanded above 0.001 were also detected in blood.

Sequenced input: blood. The clonotype was recovered from a woman aged 18-30 years with Graves' hyperthyroidism that later progressed to Graves' ophthalmopathy. V gene TRBV7-2 combines with J gene TRBJ2-5; TRBD2 aligns across 9 bases. CDR3 residues: CASSGGLSGSGEAQYF. CDR3 DNA sequence: TGTGCCAGCAGCGGAGGACTTAGCGGGAGCGGTGAGGCCCAGTACTTC.